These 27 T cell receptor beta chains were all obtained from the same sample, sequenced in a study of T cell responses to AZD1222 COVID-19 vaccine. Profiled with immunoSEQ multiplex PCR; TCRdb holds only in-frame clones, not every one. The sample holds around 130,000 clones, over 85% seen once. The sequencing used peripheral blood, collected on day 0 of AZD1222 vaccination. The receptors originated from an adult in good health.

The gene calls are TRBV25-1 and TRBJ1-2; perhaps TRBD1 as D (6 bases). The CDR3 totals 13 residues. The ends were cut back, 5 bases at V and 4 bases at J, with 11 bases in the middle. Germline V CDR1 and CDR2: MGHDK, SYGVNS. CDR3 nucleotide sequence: TGTGCCAGCAGTTTGGGCAGGGGCTATGGCTACACCTTC. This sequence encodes CASSLGRGYGYTF.

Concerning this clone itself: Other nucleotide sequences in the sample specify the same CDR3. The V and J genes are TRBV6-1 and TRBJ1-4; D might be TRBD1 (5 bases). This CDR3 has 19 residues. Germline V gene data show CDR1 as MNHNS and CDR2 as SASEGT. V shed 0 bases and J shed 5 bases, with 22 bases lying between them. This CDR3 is CASSEAIGGVVGKNEKLFF. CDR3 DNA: TGTGCCAGCAGTGAAGCGATTGGGGGGGTGGTGGGGAAAAATGAAAAACTGTTTTTT.

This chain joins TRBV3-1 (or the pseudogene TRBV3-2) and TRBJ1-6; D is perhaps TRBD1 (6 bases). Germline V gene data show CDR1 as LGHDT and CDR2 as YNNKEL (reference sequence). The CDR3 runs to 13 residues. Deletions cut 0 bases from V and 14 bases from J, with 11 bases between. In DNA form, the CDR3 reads TGTGCCAGCAGCCAAGATCGAGGGGGATCCCTCCACTTT. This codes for CASSQDRGGSLHF.

CDR3 region: CAWSLGTNTEAFF. The CDR3 DNA follows: TGTGCCTGGAGCCTCGGGACAAACACTGAAGCTTTCTTT. The chain joins TRBV30 to TRBJ1-1, with D possibly being TRBD1 (6 bases). V lost 3 bases to trimming and J lost 2 bases, with 10 bases between them. The CDR3 is 13 residues long. In germline, CDR1 is GTSNPN, CDR2 SVGIG (reference sequence).

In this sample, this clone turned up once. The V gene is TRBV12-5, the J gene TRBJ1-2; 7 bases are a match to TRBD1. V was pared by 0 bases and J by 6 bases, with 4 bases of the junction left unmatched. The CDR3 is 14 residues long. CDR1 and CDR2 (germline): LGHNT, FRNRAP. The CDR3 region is CASGLVDRVDGYTF. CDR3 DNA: TGTGCTAGTGGTTTGGTAGACAGGGTGGATGGCTACACCTTC.

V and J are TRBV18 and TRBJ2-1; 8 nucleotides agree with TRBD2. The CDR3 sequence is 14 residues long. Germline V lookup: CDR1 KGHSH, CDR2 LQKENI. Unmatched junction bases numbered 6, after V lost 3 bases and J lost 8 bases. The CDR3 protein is CASSPGLEGDEQFF. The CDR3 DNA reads TGTGCCAGCTCACCGGGACTAGAGGGTGATGAGCAGTTCTTC. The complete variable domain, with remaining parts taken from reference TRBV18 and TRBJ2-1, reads NAGVMQNPRHLVRRRGQEARLRCSPMKGHSHVYWYRQLPEEGLKFMVYLQKENIIDESGMPKERFSAEFPKEGPSILRIQQVVRGDSAAYFCASSPGLEGDEQFFGPGTRLTVL.

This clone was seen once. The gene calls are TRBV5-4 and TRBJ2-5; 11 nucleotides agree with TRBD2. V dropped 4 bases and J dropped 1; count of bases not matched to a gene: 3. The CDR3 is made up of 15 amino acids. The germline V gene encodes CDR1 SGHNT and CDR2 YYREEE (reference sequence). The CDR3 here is CASSLTSGVQETQYF. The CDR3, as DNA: TGTGCCAGCAGCCTGACTAGCGGGGTCCAAGAGACCCAGTACTTC.

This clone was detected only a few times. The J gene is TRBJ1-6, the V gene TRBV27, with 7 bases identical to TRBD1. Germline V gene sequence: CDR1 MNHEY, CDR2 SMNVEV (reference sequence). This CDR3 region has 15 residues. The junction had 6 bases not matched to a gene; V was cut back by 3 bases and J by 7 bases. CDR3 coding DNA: TGTGCCAGCAGTTTCCTCGACAGGGCGAATTCACCCCTCCACTTT. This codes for CASSFLDRANSPLHF.

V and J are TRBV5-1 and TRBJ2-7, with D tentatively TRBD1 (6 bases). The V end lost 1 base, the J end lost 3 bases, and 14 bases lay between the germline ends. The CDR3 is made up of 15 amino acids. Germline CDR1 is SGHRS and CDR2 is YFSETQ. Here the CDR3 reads CASSLTGSPNYEQYF. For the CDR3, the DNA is TGCGCCAGCAGCTTGACAGGGAGTCCCAACTACGAGCAGTACTTC.

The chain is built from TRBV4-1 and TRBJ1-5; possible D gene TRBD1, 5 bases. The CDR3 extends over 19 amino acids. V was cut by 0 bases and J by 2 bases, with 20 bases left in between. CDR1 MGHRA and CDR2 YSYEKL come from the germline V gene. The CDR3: CASSQDWGPGLGGNQPQHF. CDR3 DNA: TGCGCCAGCAGCCAAGATTGGGGACCGGGACTAGGGGGCAATCAGCCCCAGCATTTT.

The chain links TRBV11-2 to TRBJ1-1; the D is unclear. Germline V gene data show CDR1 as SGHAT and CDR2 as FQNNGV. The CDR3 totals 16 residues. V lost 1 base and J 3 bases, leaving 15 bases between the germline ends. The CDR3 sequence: CASSLVPRASDTEAFF. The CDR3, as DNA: TGTGCCAGCAGCTTAGTGCCCCGGGCATCGGACACTGAAGCTTTCTTT. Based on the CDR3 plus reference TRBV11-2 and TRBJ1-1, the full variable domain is EAGVAQSPRYKIIEKRQSVAFWCNPISGHATLYWYQQILGQGPKLLIQFQNNGVVDDSQLPKDRFSAERLKGVDSTLKIQPAKLEDSAVYLCASSLVPRASDTEAFFGQGTRLTVV.

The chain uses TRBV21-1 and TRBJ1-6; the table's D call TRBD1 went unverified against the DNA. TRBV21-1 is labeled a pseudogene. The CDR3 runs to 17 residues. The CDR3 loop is CATRQGMGGEHNSPLHF. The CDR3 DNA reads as TGTGCCACCCGACAGGGGATGGGAGGAGAACATAATTCACCCCTCCACTTT.

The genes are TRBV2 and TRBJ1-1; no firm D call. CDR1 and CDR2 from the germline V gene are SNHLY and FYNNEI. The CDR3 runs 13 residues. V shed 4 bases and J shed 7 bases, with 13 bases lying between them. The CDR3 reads CASSGVKGLEAFF. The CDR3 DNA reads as TGTGCCAGCAGTGGGGTAAAAGGACTTGAAGCTTTCTTT.

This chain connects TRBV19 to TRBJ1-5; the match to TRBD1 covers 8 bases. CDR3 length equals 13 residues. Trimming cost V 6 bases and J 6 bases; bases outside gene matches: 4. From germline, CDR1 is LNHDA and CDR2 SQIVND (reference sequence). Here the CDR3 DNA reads TGTGCCAGTAGGGCAGGGGGCCTTCAGCCCCAGCATTTT. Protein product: CASRAGGLQPQHF.

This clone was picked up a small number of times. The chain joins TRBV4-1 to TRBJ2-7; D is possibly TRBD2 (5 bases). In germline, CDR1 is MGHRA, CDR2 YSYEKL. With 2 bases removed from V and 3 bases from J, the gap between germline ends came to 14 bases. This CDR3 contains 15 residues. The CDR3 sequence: CASSQPGLNNYEQYF. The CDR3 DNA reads TGCGCCAGCAGCCAACCGGGATTAAATAACTACGAGCAGTACTTC.

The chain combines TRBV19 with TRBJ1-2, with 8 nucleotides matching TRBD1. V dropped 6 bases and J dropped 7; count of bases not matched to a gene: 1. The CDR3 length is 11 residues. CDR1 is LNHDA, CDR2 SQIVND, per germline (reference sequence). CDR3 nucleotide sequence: TGTGCCAGTAGCACAGGGGGTGGCTACACCTTC. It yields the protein CASSTGGGYTF.

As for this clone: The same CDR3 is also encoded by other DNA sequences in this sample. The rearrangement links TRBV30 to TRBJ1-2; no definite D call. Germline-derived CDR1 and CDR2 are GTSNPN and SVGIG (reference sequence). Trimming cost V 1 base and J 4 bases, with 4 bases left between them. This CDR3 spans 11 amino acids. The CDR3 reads CAWSEGYGYTF. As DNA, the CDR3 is TGTGCCTGGAGTGAGGGCTATGGCTACACCTTC.

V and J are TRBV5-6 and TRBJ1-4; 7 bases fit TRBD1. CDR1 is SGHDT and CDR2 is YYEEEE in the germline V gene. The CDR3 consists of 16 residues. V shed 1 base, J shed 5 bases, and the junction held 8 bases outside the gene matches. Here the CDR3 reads CASSLWQGVLNEKLFF. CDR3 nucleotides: TGTGCCAGCAGCTTGTGGCAGGGGGTGTTGAATGAAAAACTGTTTTTT.

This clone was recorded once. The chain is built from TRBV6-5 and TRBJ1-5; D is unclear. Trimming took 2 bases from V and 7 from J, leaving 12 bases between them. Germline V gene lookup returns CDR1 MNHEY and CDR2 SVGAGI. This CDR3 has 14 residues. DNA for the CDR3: TGTGCCAGCAGTTACCGACGGACGGGCCAGCCCCAGCATTTT. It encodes CASSYRRTGQPQHF.

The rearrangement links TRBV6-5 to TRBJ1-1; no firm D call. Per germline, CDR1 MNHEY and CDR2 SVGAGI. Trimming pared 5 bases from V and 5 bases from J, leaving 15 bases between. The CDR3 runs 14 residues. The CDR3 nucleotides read TGTGCCAGCAGTCCCTACCGAACCCAAACTGAAGCTTTCTTT. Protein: CASSPYRTQTEAFF.

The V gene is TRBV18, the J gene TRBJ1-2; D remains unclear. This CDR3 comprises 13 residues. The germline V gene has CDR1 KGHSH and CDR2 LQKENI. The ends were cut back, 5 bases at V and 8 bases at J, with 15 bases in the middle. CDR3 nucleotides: TGTGCCAGCTCATTCCGGGTGCCGGGAGGCTACACCTTC. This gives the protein CASSFRVPGGYTF. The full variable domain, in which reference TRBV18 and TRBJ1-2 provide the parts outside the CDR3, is NAGVMQNPRHLVRRRGQEARLRCSPMKGHSHVYWYRQLPEEGLKFMVYLQKENIIDESGMPKERFSAEFPKEGPSILRIQQVVRGDSAAYFCASSFRVPGGYTFGSGTRLTVV.

DNA for the CDR3: TGTGCCAGTAGTTCGGGAAAGAATGAAAAACTGTTTTTT. Its translation: CASSSGKNEKLFF. This rearrangement joins TRBV19 to TRBJ1-4; D is ambiguous. Trimming pared 5 bases from V and 5 bases from J, leaving 9 bases between. There are 13 residues in the CDR3. Germline V gives CDR1 LNHDA, CDR2 SQIVND (reference sequence).

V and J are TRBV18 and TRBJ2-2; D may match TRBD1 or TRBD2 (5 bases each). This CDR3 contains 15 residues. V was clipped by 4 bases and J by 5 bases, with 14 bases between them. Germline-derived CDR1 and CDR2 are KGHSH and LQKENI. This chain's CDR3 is CASSLGAATTGELFF. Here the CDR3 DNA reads TGTGCCAGCTCACTCGGGGCGGCCACTACCGGGGAGCTGTTTTTT.

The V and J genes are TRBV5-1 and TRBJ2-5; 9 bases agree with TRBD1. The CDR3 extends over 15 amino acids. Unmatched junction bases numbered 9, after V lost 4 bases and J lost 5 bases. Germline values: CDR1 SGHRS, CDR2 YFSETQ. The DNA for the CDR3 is TGCGCCAGCAGCCGCGATTTGGGGACAGGGGAGACCCAGTACTTC. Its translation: CASSRDLGTGETQYF.

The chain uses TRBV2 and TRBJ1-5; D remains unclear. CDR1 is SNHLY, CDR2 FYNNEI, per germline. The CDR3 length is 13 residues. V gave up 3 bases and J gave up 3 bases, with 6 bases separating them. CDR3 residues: CASSDSFNQPQHF. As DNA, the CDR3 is TGTGCCAGCAGTGACAGTTTCAATCAGCCCCAGCATTTT.

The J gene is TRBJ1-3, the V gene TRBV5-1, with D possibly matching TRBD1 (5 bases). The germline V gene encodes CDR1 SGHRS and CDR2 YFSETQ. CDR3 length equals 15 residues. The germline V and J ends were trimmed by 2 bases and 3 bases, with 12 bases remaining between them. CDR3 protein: CASSFTGGSGNTIYF. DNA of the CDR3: TGCGCCAGCAGCTTTACGGGGGGTAGTGGAAACACCATATATTTT.

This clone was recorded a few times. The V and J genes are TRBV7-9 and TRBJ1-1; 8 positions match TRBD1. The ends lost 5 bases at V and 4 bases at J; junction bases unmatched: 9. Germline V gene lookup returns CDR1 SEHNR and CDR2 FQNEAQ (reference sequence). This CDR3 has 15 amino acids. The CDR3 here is CASSARTGWGTEAFF. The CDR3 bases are TGTGCCAGCAGCGCCCGGACAGGGTGGGGCACTGAAGCTTTCTTT.